This T cell receptor (beta chain) stems from a study of OX40 agonist ivuxolimab in advanced cancers. Study as a whole: With a range of about 23 to 90, age averaged about 59 years, and approximately 83% were male. Study findings and constraints: Both CD4+ and CD8+ T cell populations in blood had undergone clonal expansion by week 6 at 0.1 to 3.0 mg/kg.

Regarding this clone: Its specificity is not known.

Per the germline V gene, CDR1 is SGHRS and CDR2 is YFSETQ. The CDR3 has 15 residues. Trimming removed 4 bases at V and 4 bases at J, with 14 bases between. The assay was immunoSEQ multiplex PCR, and TCRdb's table has in-frame clones only and misses some. Of some 65,000 clones in the sample, about nine tenths are singletons; the top ten hold about 0.37%. The source material was CD4+ or CD8+ T cells sorted from blood, sampled in a trial of the OX40 agonist ivuxolimab. The chain combines TRBV5-1 with TRBJ2-2, with TRBD1 as a possible D gene (6 bases). The clonotype originates from an adult with an advanced solid tumor such as melanoma, head and neck, liver or kidney cancer. This CDR3 reads CASSKDRPGTGELFF. The CDR3 nucleotides are TGCGCCAGCAGCAAAGACAGGCCTGGCACCGGGGAGCTGTTTTTT.